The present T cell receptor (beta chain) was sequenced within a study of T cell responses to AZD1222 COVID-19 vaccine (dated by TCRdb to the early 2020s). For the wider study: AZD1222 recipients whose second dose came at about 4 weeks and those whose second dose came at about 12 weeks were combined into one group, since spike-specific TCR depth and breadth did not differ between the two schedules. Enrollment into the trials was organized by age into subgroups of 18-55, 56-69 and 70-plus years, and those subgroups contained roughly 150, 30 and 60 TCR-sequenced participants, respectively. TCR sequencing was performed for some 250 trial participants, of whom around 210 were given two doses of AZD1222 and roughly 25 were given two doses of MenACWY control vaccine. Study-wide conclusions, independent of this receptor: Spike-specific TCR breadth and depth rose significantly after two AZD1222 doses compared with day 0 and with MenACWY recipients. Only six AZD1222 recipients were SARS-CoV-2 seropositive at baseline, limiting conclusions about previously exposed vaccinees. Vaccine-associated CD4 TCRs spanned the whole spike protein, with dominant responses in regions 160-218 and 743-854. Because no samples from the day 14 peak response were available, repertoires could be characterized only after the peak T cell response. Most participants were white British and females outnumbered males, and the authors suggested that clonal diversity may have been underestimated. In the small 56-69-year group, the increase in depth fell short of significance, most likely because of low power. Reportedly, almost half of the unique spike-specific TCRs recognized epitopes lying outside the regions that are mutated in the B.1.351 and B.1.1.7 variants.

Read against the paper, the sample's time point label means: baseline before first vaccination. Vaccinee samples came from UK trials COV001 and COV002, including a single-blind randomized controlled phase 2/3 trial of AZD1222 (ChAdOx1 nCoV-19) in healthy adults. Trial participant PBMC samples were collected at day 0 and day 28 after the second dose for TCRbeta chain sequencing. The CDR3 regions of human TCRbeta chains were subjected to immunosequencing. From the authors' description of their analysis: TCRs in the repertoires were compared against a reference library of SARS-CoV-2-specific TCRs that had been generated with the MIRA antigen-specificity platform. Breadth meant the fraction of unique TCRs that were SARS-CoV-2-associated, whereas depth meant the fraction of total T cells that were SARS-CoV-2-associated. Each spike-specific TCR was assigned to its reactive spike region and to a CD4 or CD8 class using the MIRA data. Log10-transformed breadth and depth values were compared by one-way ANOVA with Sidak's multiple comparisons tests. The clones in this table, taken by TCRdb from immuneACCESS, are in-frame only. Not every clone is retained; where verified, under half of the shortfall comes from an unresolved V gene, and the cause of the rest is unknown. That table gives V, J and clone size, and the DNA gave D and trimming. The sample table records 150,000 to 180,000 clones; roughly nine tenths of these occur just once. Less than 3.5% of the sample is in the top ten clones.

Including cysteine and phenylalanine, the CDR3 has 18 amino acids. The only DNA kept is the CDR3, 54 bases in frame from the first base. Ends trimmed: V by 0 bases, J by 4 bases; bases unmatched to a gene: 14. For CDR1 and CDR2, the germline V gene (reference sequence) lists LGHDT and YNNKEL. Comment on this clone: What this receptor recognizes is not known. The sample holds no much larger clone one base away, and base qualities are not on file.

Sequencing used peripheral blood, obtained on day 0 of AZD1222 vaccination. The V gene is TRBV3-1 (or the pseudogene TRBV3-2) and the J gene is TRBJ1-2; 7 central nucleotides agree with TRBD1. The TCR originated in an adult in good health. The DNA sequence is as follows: TGTGCCAGCAGCCAAGACGGATCAGGGGGAGGAAAGAGCTATGGCTACACCTTC. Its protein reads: CASSQDGSGGGKSYGYTF.